This T cell receptor (beta chain) was sequenced in a study of T cell clonotyping in hematopoietic cell transplantation. This clone showed up just once. With 4 bases removed from V and 1 base from J, the gap between germline ends came to 16 bases. The CDR3 is made up of 15 amino acids. CDR1 and CDR2 from the germline V gene are SQVTM and ANQGSEA. The data were produced by immunoSEQ multiplex PCR, yet TCRdb's version contains in-frame clones alone and is incomplete. The data hold about 4,300 clones, with approximately 94% observed a single time. The sequence derives from a male patient between 65 and 79 years old who had an allogeneic stem cell transplant from an unrelated donor, so T cells may come from the graft donor. Some clones in this sample may be carry-over from other donors' samples. This specimen was peripheral blood mononuclear cells, taken 30 days after allogeneic stem cell transplant. V is TRBV29-1 and J is TRBJ1-2; D not certain. The chain's CDR3 is CSVVPDPGRNYGYTF. In DNA, the CDR3 is TGCAGCGTTGTCCCGGATCCGGGCCGTAACTATGGCTACACCTTC.